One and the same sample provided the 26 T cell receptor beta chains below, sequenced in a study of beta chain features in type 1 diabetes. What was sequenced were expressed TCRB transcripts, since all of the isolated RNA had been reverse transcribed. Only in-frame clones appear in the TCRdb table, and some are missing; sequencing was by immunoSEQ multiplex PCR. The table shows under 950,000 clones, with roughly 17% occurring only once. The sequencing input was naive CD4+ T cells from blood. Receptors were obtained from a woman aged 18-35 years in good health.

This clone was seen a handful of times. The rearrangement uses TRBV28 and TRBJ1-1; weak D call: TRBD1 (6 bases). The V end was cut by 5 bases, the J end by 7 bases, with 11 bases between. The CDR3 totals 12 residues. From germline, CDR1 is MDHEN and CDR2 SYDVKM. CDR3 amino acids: CASSQGTLEAFF. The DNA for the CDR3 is TGTGCCAGCAGTCAAGGGACACTTGAAGCTTTCTTT. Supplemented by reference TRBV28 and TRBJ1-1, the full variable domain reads DVKVTQSSRYLVKRTGEKVFLECVQDMDHENMFWYRQDPGLGLRLIYFSYDVKMKEKGDIPEGYSVSREKKERFSLILESASTNQTSMYLCASSQGTLEAFFGQGTRLTVV.

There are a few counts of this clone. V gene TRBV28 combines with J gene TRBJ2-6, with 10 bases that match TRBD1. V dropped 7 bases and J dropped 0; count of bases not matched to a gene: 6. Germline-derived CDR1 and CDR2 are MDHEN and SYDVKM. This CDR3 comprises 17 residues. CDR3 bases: TGTGCCAGCATCGACAGGGGGCGCCTCTCTGGGGCCAACGTCCTGACTTTC. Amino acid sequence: CASIDRGRLSGANVLTF.

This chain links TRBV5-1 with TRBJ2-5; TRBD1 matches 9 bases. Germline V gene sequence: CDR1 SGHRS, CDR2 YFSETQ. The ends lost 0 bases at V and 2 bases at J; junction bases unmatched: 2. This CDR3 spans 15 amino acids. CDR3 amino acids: CASSLETGGQETQYF. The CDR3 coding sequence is TGCGCCAGCAGCTTGGAGACAGGGGGGCAAGAGACCCAGTACTTC.

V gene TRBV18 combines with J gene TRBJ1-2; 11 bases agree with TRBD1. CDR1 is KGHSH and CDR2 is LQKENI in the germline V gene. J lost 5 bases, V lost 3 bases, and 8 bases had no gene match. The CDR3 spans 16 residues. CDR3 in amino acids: CASSPPGTGGFYGYTF. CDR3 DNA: TGTGCCAGCTCACCGCCCGGGACAGGGGGATTTTATGGCTACACCTTC.

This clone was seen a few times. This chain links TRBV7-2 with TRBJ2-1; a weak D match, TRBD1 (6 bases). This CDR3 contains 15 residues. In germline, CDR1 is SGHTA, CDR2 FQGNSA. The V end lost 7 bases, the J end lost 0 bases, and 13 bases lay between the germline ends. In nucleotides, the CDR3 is TGTGCCAGCACCAGGGGACAATCCTCCTACAATGAGCAGTTCTTC. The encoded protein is CASTRGQSSYNEQFF.

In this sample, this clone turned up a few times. CDR3 sequence reads: CASSQDRTIGDTQYF. Written as DNA, the CDR3 is TGTGCCAGCAGCCAAGATCGTACTATCGGGGATACGCAGTATTTT. This chain connects TRBV4-2 to TRBJ2-3; the D is unclear. V shed 0 bases and J shed 6 bases, with 13 bases lying between them. The germline CDR1 and CDR2 sequences are LGHNA and YNFKEQ. This CDR3 spans 15 amino acids.

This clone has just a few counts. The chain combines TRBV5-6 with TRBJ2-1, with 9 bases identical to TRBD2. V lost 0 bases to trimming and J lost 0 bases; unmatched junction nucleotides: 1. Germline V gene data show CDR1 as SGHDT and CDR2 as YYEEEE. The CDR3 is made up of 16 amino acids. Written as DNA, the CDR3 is TGTGCCAGCAGCTTGGCTAGCGGGAACTCCTACAATGAGCAGTTCTTC. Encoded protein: CASSLASGNSYNEQFF.

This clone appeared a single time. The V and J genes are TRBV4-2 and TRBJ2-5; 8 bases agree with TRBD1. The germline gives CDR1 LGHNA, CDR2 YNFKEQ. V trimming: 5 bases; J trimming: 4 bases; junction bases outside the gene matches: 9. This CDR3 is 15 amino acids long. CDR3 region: CASSLGTGGGETQYF. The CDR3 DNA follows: TGTGCCAGCAGCTTAGGGACAGGAGGTGGAGAGACCCAGTACTTC.

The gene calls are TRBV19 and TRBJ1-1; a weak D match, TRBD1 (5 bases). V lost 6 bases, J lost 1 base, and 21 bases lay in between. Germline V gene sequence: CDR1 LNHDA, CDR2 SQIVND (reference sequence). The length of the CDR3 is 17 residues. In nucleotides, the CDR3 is TGTGCCAGTAGCCCCGCCACCATTTGGACACAGAACACTGAAGCTTTCTTT. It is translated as CASSPATIWTQNTEAFF.

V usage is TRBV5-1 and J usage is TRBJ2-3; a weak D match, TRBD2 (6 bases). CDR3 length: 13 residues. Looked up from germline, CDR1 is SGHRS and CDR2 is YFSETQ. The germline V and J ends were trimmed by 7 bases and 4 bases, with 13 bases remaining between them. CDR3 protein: CASRTSPADTQYF. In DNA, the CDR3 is TGCGCCAGCCGTACTAGCCCCGCAGATACGCAGTATTTT.

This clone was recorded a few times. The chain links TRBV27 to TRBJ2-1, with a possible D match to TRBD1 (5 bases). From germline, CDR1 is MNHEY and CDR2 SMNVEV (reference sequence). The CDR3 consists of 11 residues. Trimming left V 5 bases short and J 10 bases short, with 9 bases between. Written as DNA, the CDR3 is TGTGCCAGCAGTGCTTCAGGGGAGCAGTTCTTC. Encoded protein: CASSASGEQFF.

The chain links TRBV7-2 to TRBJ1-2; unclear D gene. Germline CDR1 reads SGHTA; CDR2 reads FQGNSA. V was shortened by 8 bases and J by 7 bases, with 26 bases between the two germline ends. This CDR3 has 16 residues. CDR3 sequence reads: CASVAGMDSPWSGYTF. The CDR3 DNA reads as TGTGCCAGCGTAGCGGGGATGGATAGTCCGTGGTCTGGCTACACCTTC.

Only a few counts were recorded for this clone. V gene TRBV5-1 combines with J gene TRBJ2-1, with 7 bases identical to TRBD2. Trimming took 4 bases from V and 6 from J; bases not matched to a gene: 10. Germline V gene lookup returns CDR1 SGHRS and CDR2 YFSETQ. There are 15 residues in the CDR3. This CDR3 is CASSIGLGLGNEQFF. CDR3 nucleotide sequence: TGCGCCAGCAGCATCGGACTAGGGTTGGGCAATGAGCAGTTCTTC.

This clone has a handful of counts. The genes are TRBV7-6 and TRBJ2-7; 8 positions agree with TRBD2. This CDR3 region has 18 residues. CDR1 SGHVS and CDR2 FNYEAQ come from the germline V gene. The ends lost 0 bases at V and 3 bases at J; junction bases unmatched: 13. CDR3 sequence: CASSLAVPGLAGSYEQYF. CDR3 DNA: TGTGCCAGCAGCTTAGCGGTTCCGGGGCTAGCGGGTAGCTACGAGCAGTACTTC.

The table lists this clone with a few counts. The CDR3 nucleotides are TGTGCCAGCAGCTTACACAAGGGTCAAGAGACCCAGTACTTC. This encodes CASSLHKGQETQYF. The V call is TRBV11-2, the J call TRBJ2-5; D ambiguous. Germline assignment: CDR1 SGHAT and CDR2 FQNNGV. This CDR3 is built from 14 residues. Between the trimmed V and J ends, which lost 2 bases and 2 bases, there was a span of 9 bases.

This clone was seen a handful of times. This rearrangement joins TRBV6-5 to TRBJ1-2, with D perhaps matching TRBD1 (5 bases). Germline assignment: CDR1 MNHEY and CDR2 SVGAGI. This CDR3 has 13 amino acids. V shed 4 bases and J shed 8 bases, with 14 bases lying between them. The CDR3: CASSWTHSGGYTF. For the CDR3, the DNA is TGTGCCAGCAGTTGGACACACTCGGGGGGCTACACCTTC.

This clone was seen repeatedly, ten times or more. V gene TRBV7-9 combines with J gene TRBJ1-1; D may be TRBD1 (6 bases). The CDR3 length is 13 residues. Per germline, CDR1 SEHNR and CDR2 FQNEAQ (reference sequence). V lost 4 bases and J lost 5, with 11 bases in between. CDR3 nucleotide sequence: TGTGCCAGCAGCTCCCCAGGGGTTACTGAAGCTTTCTTT. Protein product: CASSSPGVTEAFF.

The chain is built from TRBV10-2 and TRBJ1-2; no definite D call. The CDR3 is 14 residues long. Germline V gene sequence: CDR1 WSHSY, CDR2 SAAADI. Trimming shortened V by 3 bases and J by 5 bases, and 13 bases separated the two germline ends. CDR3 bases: TGCGCCAGCAGTGACTACCCGGCCAGATATGGCTACACCTTC. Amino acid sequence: CASSDYPARYGYTF.

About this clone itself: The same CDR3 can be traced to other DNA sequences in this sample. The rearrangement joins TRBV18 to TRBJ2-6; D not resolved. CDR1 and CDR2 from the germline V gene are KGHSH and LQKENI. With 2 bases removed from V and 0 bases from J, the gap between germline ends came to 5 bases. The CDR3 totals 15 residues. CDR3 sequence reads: CASSPLLSGANVLTF. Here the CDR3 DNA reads TGTGCCAGCTCACCATTGCTCTCTGGGGCCAACGTCCTGACTTTC.

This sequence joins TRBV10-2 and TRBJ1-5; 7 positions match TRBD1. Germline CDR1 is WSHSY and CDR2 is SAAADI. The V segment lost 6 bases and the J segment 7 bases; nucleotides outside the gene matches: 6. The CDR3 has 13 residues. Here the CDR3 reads CASRMGQQQPQHF. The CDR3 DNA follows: TGCGCCAGCAGGATGGGACAGCAGCAGCCCCAGCATTTT.

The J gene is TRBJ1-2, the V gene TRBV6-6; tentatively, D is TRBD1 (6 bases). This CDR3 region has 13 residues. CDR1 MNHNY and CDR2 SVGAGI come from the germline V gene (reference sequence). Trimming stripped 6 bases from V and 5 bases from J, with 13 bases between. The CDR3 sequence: CASSQGQQYGYTF. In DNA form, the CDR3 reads TGTGCCAGCAGCCAAGGACAGCAGTATGGCTACACCTTC.

CDR3 region: CASTIPGAGRYNEQFF. As DNA, the CDR3 is TGTGCCAGCACCATCCCTGGGGCGGGAAGGTACAATGAGCAGTTCTTC. The chain uses TRBV28 and TRBJ2-1; D is possibly TRBD2 (6 bases). Germline CDR1 MDHEN, CDR2 SYDVKM. The V end lost 7 bases, the J end lost 4 bases, and 20 bases lay between the germline ends. This CDR3 region has 16 residues.

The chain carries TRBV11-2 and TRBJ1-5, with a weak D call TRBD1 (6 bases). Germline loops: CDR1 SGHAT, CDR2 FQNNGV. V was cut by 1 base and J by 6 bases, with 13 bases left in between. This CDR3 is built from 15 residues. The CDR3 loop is CASSLGQDHSQPQHF. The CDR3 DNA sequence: TGTGCCAGCAGCTTAGGACAGGACCACTCTCAGCCCCAGCATTTT.

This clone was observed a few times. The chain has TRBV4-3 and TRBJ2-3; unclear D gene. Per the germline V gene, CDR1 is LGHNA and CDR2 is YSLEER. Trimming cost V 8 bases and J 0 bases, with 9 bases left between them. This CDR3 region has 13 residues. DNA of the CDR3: TGCGCCAGCGGTCAGACTAGCACAGATACGCAGTATTTT. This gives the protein CASGQTSTDTQYF.

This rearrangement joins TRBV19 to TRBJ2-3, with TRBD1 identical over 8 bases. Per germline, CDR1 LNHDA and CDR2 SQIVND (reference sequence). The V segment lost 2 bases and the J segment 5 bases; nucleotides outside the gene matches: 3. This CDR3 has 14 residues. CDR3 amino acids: CASSISGTGDTQYF. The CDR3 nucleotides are TGTGCCAGTAGTATAAGTGGGACAGGAGATACGCAGTATTTT.

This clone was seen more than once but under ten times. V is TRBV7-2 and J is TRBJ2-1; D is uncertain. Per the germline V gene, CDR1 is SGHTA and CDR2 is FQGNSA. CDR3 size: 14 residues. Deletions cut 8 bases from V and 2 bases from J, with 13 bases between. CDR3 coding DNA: TGTGCCAGCGGGGTAGACGCGGCCTACAATGAGCAGTTCTTC. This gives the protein CASGVDAAYNEQFF.